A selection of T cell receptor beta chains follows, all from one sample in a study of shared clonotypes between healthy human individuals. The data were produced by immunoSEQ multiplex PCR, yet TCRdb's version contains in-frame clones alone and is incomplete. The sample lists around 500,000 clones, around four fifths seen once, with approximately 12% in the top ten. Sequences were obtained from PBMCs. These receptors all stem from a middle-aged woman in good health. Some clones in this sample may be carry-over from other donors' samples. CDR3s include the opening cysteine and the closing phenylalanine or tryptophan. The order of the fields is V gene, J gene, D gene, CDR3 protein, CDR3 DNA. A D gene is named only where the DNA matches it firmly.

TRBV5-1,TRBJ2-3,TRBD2,CASSSIAGSTDTQYF,TGCGCCAGCAGCTCCATAGCGGGTTCCACAGATACGCAGTATTTT
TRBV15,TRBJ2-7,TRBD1,CATSRRDRYEQYF,TGTGCCACCAGCAGAAGGGACAGGTACGAGCAGTACTTC
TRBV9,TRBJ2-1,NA,CASSATVRNEQFF,TGTGCCAGCAGCGCGACAGTTAGGAATGAGCAGTTCTTC
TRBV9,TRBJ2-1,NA,CASADETSYNEQFF,TGTGCCAGTGCGGATGAGACCAGTTACAATGAGCAGTTCTTC
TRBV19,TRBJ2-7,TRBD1,CASSTPGQGDEQYF,TGTGCCAGTAGTACCCCGGGACAGGGAGACGAGCAGTACTTC
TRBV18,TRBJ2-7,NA,CASSPGPGSYEQYF,TGTGCCAGCTCACCAGGTCCCGGGAGCTACGAGCAGTACTTC
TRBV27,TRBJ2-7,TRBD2,CASSPRTSSSYEQYF,TGTGCCAGCAGCCCCCGGACTAGCAGCTCCTACGAGCAGTACTTC
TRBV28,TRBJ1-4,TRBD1,CASTPAGTGYEKLFF,TGTGCCAGCACCCCGGCGGGGACAGGGTATGAAAAACTGTTTTTT
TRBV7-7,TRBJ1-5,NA,CASTSGFEPQHF,TGTGCTAGCACCTCGGGTTTCGAGCCCCAGCATTTT
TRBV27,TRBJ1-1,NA,CASSKQGTRNTEAFF,TGTGCCAGCAGCAAGCAGGGGACCAGGAACACTGAAGCTTTCTTT
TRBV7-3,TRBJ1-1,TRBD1,CASNDRGKNEAFF,TGTGCCAGCAACGACAGGGGTAAGAATGAAGCTTTCTTT